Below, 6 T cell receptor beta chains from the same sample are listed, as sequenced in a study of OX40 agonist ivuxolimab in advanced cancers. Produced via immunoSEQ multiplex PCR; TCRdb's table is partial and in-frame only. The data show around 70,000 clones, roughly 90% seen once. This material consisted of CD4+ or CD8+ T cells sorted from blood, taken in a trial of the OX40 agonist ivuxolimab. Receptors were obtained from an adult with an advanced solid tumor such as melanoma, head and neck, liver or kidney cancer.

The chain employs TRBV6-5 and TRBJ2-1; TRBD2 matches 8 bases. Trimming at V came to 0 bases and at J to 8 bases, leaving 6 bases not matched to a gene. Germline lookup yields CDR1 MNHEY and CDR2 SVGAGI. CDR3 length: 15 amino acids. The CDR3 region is CASSYSKREPHEQFF. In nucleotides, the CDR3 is TGTGCCAGCAGTTACTCTAAGCGGGAGCCCCATGAGCAGTTCTTC.

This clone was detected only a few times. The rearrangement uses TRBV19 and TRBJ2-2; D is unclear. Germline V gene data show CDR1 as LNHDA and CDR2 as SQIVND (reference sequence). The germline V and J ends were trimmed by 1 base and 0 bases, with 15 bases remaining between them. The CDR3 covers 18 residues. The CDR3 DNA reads TGTGCCAGTAGTATAGTTAGTCAGGCGGTCTCGAACACCGGGGAGCTGTTTTTT. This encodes CASSIVSQAVSNTGELFF.

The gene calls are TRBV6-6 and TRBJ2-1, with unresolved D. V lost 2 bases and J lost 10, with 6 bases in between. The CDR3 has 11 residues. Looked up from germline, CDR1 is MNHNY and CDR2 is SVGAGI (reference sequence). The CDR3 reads CASSYRAEQFF. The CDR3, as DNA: TGTGCCAGCAGTTACCGGGCCGAGCAGTTCTTC.

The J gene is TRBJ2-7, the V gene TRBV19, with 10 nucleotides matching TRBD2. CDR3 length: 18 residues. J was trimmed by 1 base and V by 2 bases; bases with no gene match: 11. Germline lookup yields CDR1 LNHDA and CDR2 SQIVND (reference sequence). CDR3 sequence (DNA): TGTGCCAGTAGTATAAACCCCCTAAGCGGGAGGGCTTCCTACGAGCAGTACTTC. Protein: CASSINPLSGRASYEQYF.

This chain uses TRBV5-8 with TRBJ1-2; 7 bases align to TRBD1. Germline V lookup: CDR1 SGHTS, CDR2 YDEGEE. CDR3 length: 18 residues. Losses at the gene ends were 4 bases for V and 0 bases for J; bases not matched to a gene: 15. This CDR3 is CASSKSHAGTASNYGYTF. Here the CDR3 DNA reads TGTGCCAGCAGCAAGAGCCACGCCGGGACAGCATCTAACTATGGCTACACCTTC.

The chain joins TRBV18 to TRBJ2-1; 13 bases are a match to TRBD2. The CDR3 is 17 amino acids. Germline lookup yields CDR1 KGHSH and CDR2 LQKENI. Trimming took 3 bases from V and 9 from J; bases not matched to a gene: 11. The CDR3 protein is CASSPWTSGSGNGEQFF. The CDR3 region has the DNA TGTGCCAGCTCACCCTGGACTAGCGGGAGTGGGAACGGTGAGCAGTTCTTC. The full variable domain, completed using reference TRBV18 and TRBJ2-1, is NAGVMQNPRHLVRRRGQEARLRCSPMKGHSHVYWYRQLPEEGLKFMVYLQKENIIDESGMPKERFSAEFPKEGPSILRIQQVVRGDSAAYFCASSPWTSGSGNGEQFFGPGTRLTVL.